This T cell receptor (beta chain) was found in a study of blood T cell repertoires in COVID-19. Measured with immunoSEQ multiplex PCR; TCRdb has only the in-frame clones, and not every one. This table has approximately 190,000 clones, 80% to 90% appearing once. The V and J ends lost 5 bases and 10 bases, in that order; junction bases with no gene match: 20. This CDR3 is built from 19 residues. In germline, CDR1 is MGHRA, CDR2 YSYEKL. The receptor's source is a woman aged 65 to 85 with active or convalescent COVID-19. The sample was peripheral blood. This chain uses TRBV4-1 with TRBJ2-6; the match to TRBD1 covers 10 bases. The CDR3 nucleotides are TGCGCCAGCAGCGCATACCTGACAGGGGGCTCCTATGGAGGGAACGTCCTGACTTTC. Amino acids: CASSAYLTGGSYGGNVLTF.